This T cell receptor (beta chain) was obtained from a study of PD-L1 blockade in urothelial cancer. Study information: Patients' atezolizumab regimen, 1,200 mg intravenously every 3 weeks, began around 2014. Blood was tested 3 weeks (second dose) and 6 weeks into treatment.

This sample's time point: pretreatment peripheral blood. Patients were diagnosed with urothelial carcinoma, either locally advanced or metastatic. The investigators introduced synthetic TCR analog templates into each PCR as spikes. The method was immunoSEQ multiplex PCR; TCRdb's version includes in-frame clones alone and lacks a portion of them. The repertoire holds over 75,000 clones, with around 90% as singletons. The CDR3 covers 14 residues. V lost 7 bases, J lost 0 bases, and 12 bases lay in between. Germline V gene lookup returns CDR1 MNHEY and CDR2 SVGAGI. The input for sequencing was PBMCs, taken around atezolizumab (anti-PD-L1) treatment. The chain joins TRBV6-5 to TRBJ1-1; D is ambiguous. This clonotype originated in an elderly woman with urothelial cancer. DNA for the CDR3: TGTGCCAGCAAAGCATCGAACTTGAACACTGAAGCTTTCTTT. Translating it yields CASKASNLNTEAFF.